These 17 T cell receptor beta chains came from one sample sequenced in a study of shared clonotypes between healthy human individuals. The repertoire was sequenced with immunoSEQ multiplex PCR; TCRdb's copy has only in-frame clones and lacks some. The sample has under 750,000 clones; around 77% are singletons. Sequencing was carried out using memory CD4+ T cells sorted from blood. Documented subset: CD45RA-negative fraction. These TCRs come from a woman in her twenties or thirties in good health.

The chain has TRBV7-2 and TRBJ1-1, with D perhaps TRBD1 (5 bases). Trimming shortened V by 3 bases and J by 5 bases, and 10 bases separated the two germline ends. CDR3 length: 13 residues. The germline CDR1 and CDR2 sequences are SGHTA and FQGNSA. CDR3 coding DNA: TGTGCCAGCAGCTTCTGGGGGAGTACTGAAGCTTTCTTT. The encoded protein is CASSFWGSTEAFF.

V is TRBV19 and J is TRBJ1-5, with D hard to call. Germline CDR1 and CDR2: LNHDA and SQIVND (reference sequence). With 1 base removed from V and 7 bases from J, the gap between germline ends came to 8 bases. This CDR3 contains 13 residues. The CDR3 here is CASSIAHLQPQHF. CDR3 DNA sequence: TGTGCCAGTAGTATAGCCCACCTGCAGCCCCAGCATTTT.

V is TRBV19 and J is TRBJ1-4, with D maybe TRBD1 (6 bases). With 10 bases removed from V and 5 bases from J, the gap between germline ends came to 17 bases. The CDR3 is 14 residues long. Germline CDR1 is LNHDA and CDR2 is SQIVND (reference sequence). CDR3 region: CATGERTENEKLFF. CDR3 nucleotide sequence: TGTGCCACCGGCGAGCGGACAGAAAATGAAAAACTGTTTTTT.

The chain joins TRBV4-1 to TRBJ1-1; D is possibly TRBD1 (5 bases). V gave up 2 bases and J gave up 2 bases, with 21 bases separating them. CDR3 length: 18 amino acids. CDR1 is MGHRA and CDR2 is YSYEKL in the germline V gene. DNA of the CDR3: TGCGCCAGCAGCCAAAAAGTGTGGGGACCGCTTACTAACACTGAAGCTTTCTTT. It yields the protein CASSQKVWGPLTNTEAFF.

The chain couples TRBV2 to TRBJ1-2, with TRBD1 as a possible D gene (5 bases). V was shortened by 0 bases and J by 0 bases, with 11 bases between the two germline ends. The CDR3 covers 16 residues. From germline, CDR1 is SNHLY and CDR2 FYNNEI. The CDR3, as DNA: TGTGCCAGCAGTGAAGCCAGGGCGACTTCTAACTATGGCTACACCTTC. Translating gives CASSEARATSNYGYTF.

The DNA of the CDR3 is TGTGCCAGCAGCTTGGCGAAGTCCCAGTACTTC. This translates into CASSLAKSQYF. V usage is TRBV7-2 and J usage is TRBJ2-5; D is uncertain. CDR3 size: 11 residues. V gave up 3 bases and J gave up 9 bases, with 8 bases separating them. Germline lookup yields CDR1 SGHTA and CDR2 FQGNSA.

The rearrangement links TRBV10-3 to TRBJ2-5, with 9 bases that match TRBD1. The CDR3 loop spans 15 amino acids. Per germline, CDR1 ENHRY and CDR2 SYGVKD. J gave up 5 bases and V 4 bases, and 8 bases lay outside the gene matches. The CDR3 loop is CAISVGDRDPETQYF. DNA of the CDR3: TGTGCCATCAGTGTCGGGGACAGGGATCCGGAGACCCAGTACTTC.

The J gene is TRBJ1-2, the V gene TRBV27, with 8 nucleotides matching TRBD1. Germline CDR1 reads MNHEY; CDR2 reads SMNVEV (reference sequence). The CDR3 extends over 13 amino acids. With V trimmed by 7 bases and J by 7 bases, 8 bases remained unmatched. The CDR3 protein is CASTTGGKSGYTF. CDR3 DNA sequence: TGTGCCAGCACCACAGGGGGGAAAAGTGGCTACACCTTC.

This clone turned up a few times. The rearrangement links TRBV14 to TRBJ1-2; TRBD1 is a possible D gene (5 bases). V was pared by 4 bases and J by 4 bases, with 13 bases between. Germline-derived CDR1 and CDR2 are SGHDN and FVKESK. The CDR3 is 14 residues long. The CDR3 here is CASSPLGGTYGYTF. CDR3 DNA sequence: TGTGCCAGCAGCCCCCTTGGGGGGACCTATGGCTACACCTTC. Based on the CDR3 plus reference TRBV14 and TRBJ1-2, the full variable domain is EAGVTQFPSHSVIEKGQTVTLRCDPISGHDNLYWYRRVMGKEIKFLLHFVKESKQDESGMPNNRFLAERTGGTYSTLKVQPAELEDSGVYFCASSPLGGTYGYTFGSGTRLTVV.

The rearrangement links TRBV28 to TRBJ2-5, with D tentatively TRBD2 (6 bases). From germline, CDR1 is MDHEN and CDR2 SYDVKM. The germline V and J ends were trimmed by 5 bases and 7 bases, with 14 bases remaining between them. This CDR3 has 13 amino acids. The CDR3 nucleotides are TGTGCCAGCAGTCCTGGGACTCATACGACCCAGTACTTC. This codes for CASSPGTHTTQYF. Supplemented by reference TRBV28 and TRBJ2-5, the full variable domain reads DVKVTQSSRYLVKRTGEKVFLECVQDMDHENMFWYRQDPGLGLRLIYFSYDVKMKEKGDIPEGYSVSREKKERFSLILESASTNQTSMYLCASSPGTHTTQYFGPGTRLLVL.

V gene TRBV6-5 combines with J gene TRBJ2-1; 10 bases fit TRBD2. The CDR3 length is 14 residues. V lost 8 bases, J lost 4 bases, and 5 bases stayed unmatched. Germline CDR1 is MNHEY and CDR2 is SVGAGI. The CDR3: CASVAGGAYNEQFF. CDR3 nucleotides: TGTGCCAGCGTAGCGGGAGGTGCATACAATGAGCAGTTCTTC.

The chain links TRBV18 to TRBJ2-1, with 11 bases that match TRBD1. The V segment lost 8 bases and the J segment 4 bases; nucleotides outside the gene matches: 4. This CDR3 comprises 14 residues. CDR1 and CDR2 from the germline V gene are KGHSH and LQKENI. The CDR3 is CASAGQGVYNEQFF. The CDR3 bases are TGTGCCAGCGCGGGACAGGGGGTTTACAATGAGCAGTTCTTC.

The chain is built from TRBV11-2 and TRBJ2-6, with D maybe TRBD1 (6 bases). V was shortened by 4 bases and J by 0 bases, with 10 bases between the two germline ends. The CDR3 has 16 residues. Germline V lookup: CDR1 SGHAT, CDR2 FQNNGV. CDR3 protein: CASSSLQGSGANVLTF. The CDR3, as DNA: TGTGCCAGCAGCTCCCTACAGGGCTCTGGGGCCAACGTCCTGACTTTC.

The rearrangement uses TRBV2 and TRBJ2-7; D call uncertain. The germline V gene encodes CDR1 SNHLY and CDR2 FYNNEI. With 4 bases removed from V and 5 bases from J, the gap between germline ends came to 15 bases. The length of the CDR3 is 14 residues. The CDR3 DNA follows: TGTGCCAGCAGTGCAAGGGCCGCCTTTGACGAGCAGTACTTC. Protein sequence: CASSARAAFDEQYF.

The chain joins TRBV2 to TRBJ1-5; D unclear. Germline V gene data show CDR1 as SNHLY and CDR2 as FYNNEI. The CDR3 contains 16 residues. V lost 3 bases, J lost 0 bases, and 12 bases lay in between. The CDR3 DNA reads as TGTGCCAGCAGTGAGTTCGCACCCTATAGCAATCAGCCCCAGCATTTT. This encodes CASSEFAPYSNQPQHF.

This clone was detected only once. CDR3 loop: CASSLGVGDGTDTQYF. For the CDR3, the DNA is TGTGCCAGCAGCTTGGGGGTGGGAGACGGCACAGATACGCAGTATTTT. This chain joins TRBV5-4 and TRBJ2-3; D is possibly TRBD2 (5 bases). The CDR3 length is 16 residues. Germline V lookup: CDR1 SGHNT, CDR2 YYREEE (reference sequence). The V end lost 0 bases, the J end lost 1 base, and 12 bases lay between the germline ends. The full variable domain, its missing parts supplied by reference TRBV5-4 and TRBJ2-3, is ETGVTQSPTHLIKTRGQQVTLRCSSQSGHNTVSWYQQALGQGPQFIFQYYREEENGRGNFPPRFSGLQFPNYSSELNVNALELDDSALYLCASSLGVGDGTDTQYFGPGTRLTVL.

The rearrangement links TRBV5-1 to TRBJ1-5; TRBD1 matches at 9 bases. The CDR3 consists of 16 residues. CDR1 and CDR2 from the germline V gene are SGHRS and YFSETQ. J lost 6 bases, V lost 4 bases, and 11 bases had no gene match. The CDR3 region has the DNA TGCGCCAGCAGCCCCTACGGGACAGGGTATGGTCAGCCCCAGCATTTT. Protein product: CASSPYGTGYGQPQHF.